Presented here are 7 T cell receptor beta chains from one specimen sequenced in a study of graft-versus-host responses after intestinal transplantation. Their target antigens are unknown. The repertoire was sequenced with immunoSEQ multiplex PCR; TCRdb's copy has only in-frame clones and lacks some. The sample lists 85,000 to 100,000 clones, about 92% occurring once. The sample consisted of unstimulated CD8+ T cells sorted from spleen or lymph node cells, taken before intestinal transplant. Receptors were obtained from a human donor who received an intestinal transplant.

The chain recombines TRBV7-9 with TRBJ2-2; a weak D match, TRBD1 (5 bases). Germline V gene data show CDR1 as SEHNR and CDR2 as FQNEAQ (reference sequence). The V end lost 5 bases, the J end lost 6 bases, and 16 bases lay between the germline ends. The CDR3 consists of 15 residues. The CDR3 is CASSAPRVIAGELFF. The CDR3 DNA is TGTGCCAGCAGCGCCCCCAGGGTTATAGCCGGGGAGCTGTTTTTT.

This chain joins TRBV27 and TRBJ1-2; 9 positions match TRBD1. Germline trimming cut 0 bases from V and 1 base from J; bases unmatched to any gene: 6. The CDR3 spans 17 residues. Germline loops: CDR1 MNHEY, CDR2 SMNVEV (reference sequence). The CDR3 protein is CASSLSGQGPNNYGYTF. The CDR3 region has the DNA TGTGCCAGCAGTTTATCAGGACAGGGGCCGAATAACTATGGCTACACCTTC.

The chain is built from TRBV27 and TRBJ1-2, with TRBD1 matching over 9 bases. The trim removed 4 bases at V and 1 base at J, leaving 7 bases unmatched. Per the germline V gene, CDR1 is MNHEY and CDR2 is SMNVEV (reference sequence). This CDR3 region has 16 residues. The CDR3 nucleotides read TGTGCCAGCAGTTATTTACAGGGGGCGATTAACTATGGCTACACCTTC. This codes for CASSYLQGAINYGYTF.

This chain links TRBV4-3 with TRBJ1-2; 7 nucleotides match TRBD1. The V gene end was trimmed by 3 bases and the J gene end by 5 bases; junction bases not matched to a gene: 9. The germline gives CDR1 LGHNA, CDR2 YSLEER. The CDR3 is 15 residues long. CDR3 bases: TGCGCCAGCAGCCAGGACCGGGACAGTATATATGGCTACACCTTC. This sequence encodes CASSQDRDSIYGYTF.

The chain employs TRBV27 and TRBJ1-5; no reliable D call. V was shortened by 6 bases and J by 6 bases, with 15 bases between the two germline ends. This CDR3 region has 14 residues. Germline V gene sequence: CDR1 MNHEY, CDR2 SMNVEV (reference sequence). The CDR3 loop is CASSRDGVGQPQHF. The DNA for the CDR3 is TGTGCCAGCAGCCGAGACGGGGTCGGTCAGCCCCAGCATTTT.

The chain is built from TRBV7-9 and TRBJ1-1; D is undetermined. The germline gives CDR1 SEHNR, CDR2 FQNEAQ (reference sequence). This CDR3 region has 14 residues. The V gene lost 3 bases and the J gene lost 1 base, with 9 bases spanning the gap. The CDR3 is CASSFEGENTEAFF. The CDR3 nucleotides are TGTGCCAGCAGCTTCGAAGGAGAGAACACTGAAGCTTTCTTT.

The chain is built from TRBV7-9 and TRBJ2-2; 7 bases map to TRBD2. The CDR3 length is 15 residues. With V trimmed by 6 bases and J by 3 bases, 7 bases remained unmatched. Germline CDR1 is SEHNR and CDR2 is FQNEAQ (reference sequence). CDR3 in DNA: TGTGCCAGCAGTCCCCGGGGGGAGTACACCGGGGAGCTGTTTTTT. Protein product: CASSPRGEYTGELFF.